Detailed here is one TCR beta chain. Its antigen is still unknown. No clone much larger than this one lies a single base away; base qualities are absent. Using the deep immunoSEQ assay, TCR CDR3 regions were amplified from genomic DNA by multiplex PCR. For each cell subset, the extracted genomic DNA was distributed evenly across all wells of several immunoSEQ 96-well plates, and each plate served as one replicate. For sorted subsets, roughly 200 ng genomic DNA, equal to approximately 30,000 T cell genomes, was loaded into each replicate PCR. Purified libraries were measured with a Qubit 3.0 fluorometer, size-checked on a Bioanalyzer 2100, and measured again with the KAPA Library Quantification kit. A separate single-read 150-cycle Illumina NextSeq 550 flow cell was used to sequence each immunoSEQ 96-well plate. The study's processing was this. Because the immunoSEQ output held only junctional sequences and lacked quality scores, the filtering could not match the filtering applied to full-length reads. Sequences were annotated with PyIR, a Python wrapper for IgBLAST v1.9, using IMGT germline references to assign V/J genes and CDR3. Any read was removed if the V/J assignment was weak (E-value above 1e-6), the CDR3 was missing, or the read contained stop codons, out-of-frame junctions, or ambiguous translated residues. V3J clonotypes were defined as sequences sharing an identical inferred V gene, J gene, and CDR3 amino acid sequence. The percentage overlap between two repertoires was calculated by dividing the number of shared unique clonotypes by the size of the smaller repertoire. Richness of each repertoire was evaluated using RTK rarefaction, the Chao1 estimator, and Recon v2.1 estimates of unobserved clonotypes. OLGA was used to compute generation probabilities for all TCRbeta clonotypes that the gDNA method yielded from a few donors. Imported from immuneACCESS, the table was reduced by TCRdb to in-frame sequences with V and J called. These copies leave out some clones; in studies compared against another copy, an unresolved V gene accounts for under half, and the cause of the remainder is not known. D and trimming come from the DNA, and the V and J calls and clone size come from that table. The sample table shows 2,500,000 or so clones, and approximately 94% are seen once. The top ten clonotypes cover 0.36% of the sample.

This sample stems from a study of shared clonotypes between healthy human individuals (TCRdb year 2020). In terms of the full investigation: Three men and a couple of women, aged 18 to 49 years, made up the cohort. Per donor, three plates each were used for CD4 naive and CD4 memory, two for CD8 naive, and one for CD8 memory. To estimate repertoire size and how much clonotypes are shared between individuals, the study performed deep sequencing of blood TCR repertoires from five healthy adults. Libraries were prepared and TCR repertoires were sequenced by different laboratories using diverse techniques, in order to increase sequencing depth and limit assay-specific biases. Between about 0.8 and 8.9 billion PBMCs per donor were obtained by leukapheresis.

The full study reports these points: Clonotypes shared by all four sorted-subset donors showed higher generation probabilities than non-shared clonotypes. Naive subsets generally had larger estimated clonotype richness than memory subsets did. Rarefaction of sorted-subset datasets indicated incomplete sequencing despite the large sequencing depth. About 5% of naive CD4, 3.5% of naive CD8, about 2.5% of memory CD4, and 0.35% to 0.5% of memory CD8 clonotypes were shared across several donors. Sampling was limited to blood, and TCR repertoires in tissue likely differ from TCR repertoires in blood. The genetic and exposure-history diversity represented was limited by the small number of donors. Pairwise subsampling led to the expectation that sequencing depth would affect the degree of clonotype sharing among donors.

Donors were healthy HIV-negative adults with no recently reported acute infections or vaccinations. Every donor was a Caucasian adult living in Nashville, Tennessee, USA. CD4+ T cells were enriched through magnetic negative selection, after which naive cells were positively selected on CD45RA and the remaining negative fraction served as the memory subset. Blood was obtained by leukapheresis, after which PBMCs were separated by Ficoll-Histopaque density gradient centrifugation and cryopreserved in liquid nitrogen vapor phase. Analytical flow cytometry was used to check the purity and quantity of each magnetically sorted T cell population. Genomic DNA was isolated from every sorted fraction and measured by UV absorbance on a Nanodrop 2000c. As encoded in the germline V gene, CDR1 is MNHNS while CDR2 is SASEGT. Its CDR3 holds 14 amino acids, cysteine through phenylalanine. The DNA shown is the 42-base CDR3, in frame from base 1. V is pared back by 2 bases and J by 3 bases, with 8 bases lying between the germline termini.

The receptor's source is a man between 18 and 29 years old in good health. Some clones in this sample may be carry-over from other donors' samples. Recombination joined TRBV6-1 with TRBJ1-5; the D gene cannot be named for sure. The sample comprised naive CD4+ T cells from PBMCs. The cell subset or site tag for this specimen amounts to: CD45RA+ positively selected. The CDR3 protein sequence reads: CASSETHPNQPQHF. The DNA is TGTGCCAGCAGTGAAACCCATCCCAATCAGCCCCAGCATTTT.